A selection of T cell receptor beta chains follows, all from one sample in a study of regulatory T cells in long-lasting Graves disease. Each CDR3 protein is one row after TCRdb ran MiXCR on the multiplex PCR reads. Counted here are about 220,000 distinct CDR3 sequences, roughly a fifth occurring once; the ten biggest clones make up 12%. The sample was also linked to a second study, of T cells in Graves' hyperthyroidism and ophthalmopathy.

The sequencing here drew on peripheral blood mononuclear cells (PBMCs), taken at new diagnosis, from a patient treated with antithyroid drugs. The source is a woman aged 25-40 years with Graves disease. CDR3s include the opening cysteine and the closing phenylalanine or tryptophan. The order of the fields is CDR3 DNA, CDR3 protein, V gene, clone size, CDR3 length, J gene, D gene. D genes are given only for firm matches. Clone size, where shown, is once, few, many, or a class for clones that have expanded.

cdr3_nt: TGTGCCAGCAGTAAGGGACTAGCGGGGTTAGATGAGCAGTTCTTC; cdr3_aa: CASSKGLAGLDEQFF; v_call: TRBV6-2/TRBV6-3; clone_size: many; cdr3_length: 15; j_call: TRBJ2-1; d_call: TRBD2
cdr3_nt: TGTGCCAGCAGTTATCGGACAGGGGCTAATTCACCCCTCCACTTT; cdr3_aa: CASSYRTGANSPLHF; v_call: TRBV6-5; clone_size: few; cdr3_length: 15; j_call: TRBJ1-6; d_call: TRBD1
cdr3_nt: TGTGCCAGCAGCTGGGGTCGGGTCGCCTACAATGAGCAGTTCTTC; cdr3_aa: CASSWGRVAYNEQFF; v_call: TRBV11-3; clone_size: many; cdr3_length: 15; j_call: TRBJ2-1; d_call: NA
cdr3_nt: TGTGCCAGCAACCCCTCGAGGGGGGCAGGGGTGGTCACTGAAGCTTTCTTT; cdr3_aa: CASNPSRGAGVVTEAFF; v_call: TRBV7-9; clone_size: NA; cdr3_length: 17; j_call: TRBJ1-1; d_call: NA
cdr3_nt: TGTGCCAGCAGCGACGGAGACGGCACAGATACGCAGTATTTT; cdr3_aa: CASSDGDGTDTQYF; v_call: TRBV9; clone_size: few; cdr3_length: 14; j_call: TRBJ2-3; d_call: NA
cdr3_nt: TGTGCTAGTGGTTTTGGTCCGCGTCACCGCACAGATACGCAGTATTTT; cdr3_aa: CASGFGPRHRTDTQYF; v_call: TRBV12-5; clone_size: many; cdr3_length: 16; j_call: TRBJ2-3; d_call: NA
cdr3_nt: TGTGCCAGCAGTTACCAGGCGGGAGGGACCTACAATGAGCAGTTCTTC; cdr3_aa: CASSYQAGGTYNEQFF; v_call: TRBV6-5; clone_size: NA; cdr3_length: 16; j_call: TRBJ2-1; d_call: TRBD2
cdr3_nt: TGTGCCAGTAGTTTTGGCTCAACTAATGAAAAACTGTTTTTT; cdr3_aa: CASSFGSTNEKLFF; v_call: TRBV19; clone_size: NA; cdr3_length: 14; j_call: TRBJ1-4; d_call: NA
cdr3_nt: TGTGCCAGCTCACCAGTAGGGCGTCAAGAGACCCAGTACTTC; cdr3_aa: CASSPVGRQETQYF; v_call: TRBV18; clone_size: NA; cdr3_length: 14; j_call: TRBJ2-5; d_call: NA
cdr3_nt: TGTGCCAGCAGTCGGACTAGCGGCGCCTCTGGGGCCAACGTCCTGACTTTC; cdr3_aa: CASSRTSGASGANVLTF; v_call: TRBV6-2/TRBV6-3; clone_size: few; cdr3_length: 17; j_call: TRBJ2-6; d_call: TRBD2
cdr3_nt: TGTGCCAGCAGCCCAGCCGTCAGGGGGTCGGGCACTGAAGCTTTCTTT; cdr3_aa: CASSPAVRGSGTEAFF; v_call: TRBV9; clone_size: many; cdr3_length: 16; j_call: TRBJ1-1; d_call: TRBD1
cdr3_nt: TGTGCCAGCAGCCCACGACAGGGTAGGATGGATGGCTACACCTTC; cdr3_aa: CASSPRQGRMDGYTF; v_call: TRBV7-6; clone_size: many; cdr3_length: 15; j_call: TRBJ1-2; d_call: TRBD1
cdr3_nt: TGTGCCAGCAGTTTCCAAACCGGGGAGCTGTTTTTT; cdr3_aa: CASSFQTGELFF; v_call: TRBV28; clone_size: many; cdr3_length: 12; j_call: TRBJ2-2; d_call: NA
cdr3_nt: TGTGCCAGCAAGAGGAGCTACATCGCGGCCTACGAGCAGTACTTC; cdr3_aa: CASKRSYIAAYEQYF; v_call: TRBV2; clone_size: NA; cdr3_length: 15; j_call: TRBJ2-7; d_call: NA
cdr3_nt: TGTGCCACCAGCGCAAGACTGGCCAAGGCGGGCGGGGCCAACGTCCTGACTTTC; cdr3_aa: CATSARLAKAGGANVLTF; v_call: TRBV15; clone_size: NA; cdr3_length: 18; j_call: TRBJ2-6; d_call: NA
cdr3_nt: TGTGCCAGCAGTTACTCGGGGGACAACCTCTGGAATTCACCCCTCCACTTT; cdr3_aa: CASSYSGDNLWNSPLHF; v_call: TRBV6-2/TRBV6-3; clone_size: many; cdr3_length: 17; j_call: TRBJ1-6; d_call: NA
cdr3_nt: TGTGCCAGCACGAATGCTTTCTTT; cdr3_aa: CASTNAFF; v_call: TRBV2; clone_size: many; cdr3_length: 8; j_call: TRBJ1-1; d_call: NA
cdr3_nt: TGTGCCAGCAGTTCTTCAGGGGCGGGGGGCCAGCCCCAGCATTTT; cdr3_aa: CASSSSGAGGQPQHF; v_call: TRBV6-5; clone_size: many; cdr3_length: 15; j_call: TRBJ1-5; d_call: NA
cdr3_nt: TGTGCCAGCTCACCCCTCGGACAGGGCCGGGCTGAAGCTTTCTTT; cdr3_aa: CASSPLGQGRAEAFF; v_call: TRBV18; clone_size: many; cdr3_length: 15; j_call: TRBJ1-1; d_call: TRBD1
cdr3_nt: TGTGCCAGCAGTGATGATTGGTCTGAAGCTTTCTTT; cdr3_aa: CASSDDWSEAFF; v_call: TRBV6-1; clone_size: many; cdr3_length: 12; j_call: TRBJ1-1; d_call: NA
cdr3_nt: TGCAGCGTTAAGGGAACCGGGGCCAACGTCCTGACTTTC; cdr3_aa: CSVKGTGANVLTF; v_call: TRBV29-1; clone_size: many; cdr3_length: 13; j_call: TRBJ2-6; d_call: NA
cdr3_nt: TGTGCCATCAAGGGAGGGAACCTCTACAATGAGCAGTTCTTC; cdr3_aa: CAIKGGNLYNEQFF; v_call: TRBV12-3/TRBV12-4; clone_size: NA; cdr3_length: 14; j_call: TRBJ2-1; d_call: TRBD2
cdr3_nt: TGTGCCAGCAGCTTAACCGTTGGACAGATTGAAGCTTTCTTT; cdr3_aa: CASSLTVGQIEAFF; v_call: TRBV7-8; clone_size: many; cdr3_length: 14; j_call: TRBJ1-1; d_call: NA
cdr3_nt: TGTGCCAGCATGCCTCCGTGGGGATATCAGCCCCAGCATTTT; cdr3_aa: CASMPPWGYQPQHF; v_call: TRBV6-1; clone_size: many; cdr3_length: 14; j_call: TRBJ1-5; d_call: NA
cdr3_nt: TGTGCCAGCAGTGGTGGCATGGGGAATCAGCCCCAGCATTTT; cdr3_aa: CASSGGMGNQPQHF; v_call: TRBV2; clone_size: many; cdr3_length: 14; j_call: TRBJ1-5; d_call: NA